The 27 T cell receptor beta chains listed next were all sequenced from one sample in a study of cytotoxic CD8 clonotypes in ibrutinib-treated CLL. Clones were sequenced by immunoSEQ multiplex PCR, and TCRdb holds only the in-frame ones, with some missing. The table has over 150,000 clones, 55% to 85% seen once. Here the sequenced sample was PBMCs, taken after 24 months of ibrutinib treatment. These receptors originate from a human donor with chronic lymphocytic leukemia.

A note on this clone: Its ends do not fully match the called genes, so a read error is possible. Other DNA sequences in this specimen translate into the identical CDR3. The chain recombines TRBV19 with TRBJ1-2, with 9 bases fitting TRBD1. Germline CDR1 and CDR2: LNHDA and SQIVND (reference sequence). The CDR3 runs to 15 residues. In nucleotides, the CDR3 is TGTGCCAGTAAGCTGACAGGGGGATGGTTGGCTGGCTACACTTTC. Encoded protein: CASKLTGGWLAGYTF.

The chain uses TRBV27 and TRBJ1-3, with a tentative D call TRBD1 (6 bases). This CDR3 is 13 amino acids long. Trimming shortened V by 6 bases and J by 2 bases, and 8 bases separated the two germline ends. The V gene's germline CDR1 is MNHEY and CDR2 SMNVEV (reference sequence). The CDR3 DNA reads TGTGCCAGCAGGACAGGTACTGGAAACACCATATATTTT. It specifies CASRTGTGNTIYF.

The J gene is TRBJ2-2, the V gene TRBV7-6, with 8 bases that match TRBD2. Germline CDR1 SGHVS, CDR2 FNYEAQ. V lost 2 bases and J lost 5; bases outside the gene matches: 13. CDR3 size: 18 residues. CDR3 coding DNA: TGTGCCAGCAGCTTAAGCAGCGCGGGAGGTGGTTATACCGGGGAGCTGTTTTTT. Amino acid sequence: CASSLSSAGGGYTGELFF.

This clone was recorded a few times. The CDR3 nucleotides are TGTGCCAGCAGTTTAGGACAGGAGGCCCTCTGGCCCCAGCATTTT. Amino acid sequence: CASSLGQEALWPQHF. This chain connects TRBV27 to TRBJ1-5; 7 bases are a match to TRBD1. Germline V gene sequence: CDR1 MNHEY, CDR2 SMNVEV (reference sequence). The CDR3 covers 15 residues. J gave up 9 bases and V 2 bases, and 10 bases lay outside the gene matches.

The chain has TRBV9 and TRBJ2-3, with a weak D call TRBD2 (6 bases). Trimming removed 3 bases at V and 0 bases at J, with 11 bases between. The CDR3 is 15 residues long. The germline V gene encodes CDR1 SGDLS and CDR2 YYNGEE. For the CDR3, the DNA is TGTGCCAGCAGCGAGGGGACTTTTAGCACAGATACGCAGTATTTT. Its protein is CASSEGTFSTDTQYF.

The chain couples TRBV5-1 to TRBJ2-3; 9 bases align to TRBD1. The germline V gene has CDR1 SGHRS and CDR2 YFSETQ. This CDR3 has 17 amino acids. The trim removed 4 bases at V and 0 bases at J, leaving 9 bases unmatched. The CDR3 DNA reads as TGCGCCAGCAGCGTAAGGACAGGGGCAGGGAGCACAGATACGCAGTATTTT. It encodes CASSVRTGAGSTDTQYF.

The chain has TRBV7-2 and TRBJ1-2; D is ambiguous. With 1 base removed from V and 3 bases from J, the gap between germline ends came to 9 bases. Germline assignment: CDR1 SGHTA and CDR2 FQGNSA. This CDR3 comprises 14 residues. The CDR3 DNA follows: TGTGCCAGCAGCTTAGAGAGGTCATACTATGGCTACACCTTC. Amino acid sequence: CASSLERSYYGYTF.

The rearrangement joins TRBV7-6 to TRBJ2-7; tentatively, D is TRBD2 (5 bases). This CDR3 comprises 15 residues. Germline V gene data show CDR1 as SGHVS and CDR2 as FNYEAQ. The V gene lost 3 bases and the J gene lost 2 bases, with 14 bases spanning the gap. The CDR3 here is CASSFGIDRTYEQYF. CDR3 sequence (DNA): TGTGCCAGCAGCTTCGGGATAGACCGGACCTACGAGCAGTACTTC.

This clone was picked up one time. The chain couples TRBV4-3 to TRBJ2-3, with 10 bases identical to TRBD2. The CDR3 covers 19 residues. J lost 1 base, V lost 1 base, and 11 bases had no gene match. The germline gives CDR1 LGHNA, CDR2 YSLEER. CDR3 nucleotides: TGCGCCAGCAGCCAAGTTGGCCTAGCGGGAGATAGGGGCACAGATACGCAGTATTTT. Its translation is CASSQVGLAGDRGTDTQYF.

The rearrangement links TRBV9 to TRBJ1-3, with D unresolved. This CDR3 contains 16 residues. V shed 0 bases and J shed 2 bases, with 12 bases lying between them. Germline V gene lookup returns CDR1 SGDLS and CDR2 YYNGEE. The DNA for the CDR3 is TGTGCCAGCAGCGTAGAGGCTGGGGTACCTGGAAACACCATATATTTT. It codes for CASSVEAGVPGNTIYF. The whole variable domain, filled in from reference TRBV9 and TRBJ1-3, reads DSGVTQTPKHLITATGQRVTLRCSPRSGDLSVYWYQQSLDQGLQFLIQYYNGEERAKGNILERFSAQQFPDLHSELNLSSLELGDSALYFCASSVEAGVPGNTIYFGEGSWLTVV.

This sequence joins TRBV19 and TRBJ2-7; 8 bases match TRBD2. The CDR3 covers 16 residues. CDR1 is LNHDA and CDR2 is SQIVND in the germline V gene (reference sequence). The ends lost 6 bases at V and 0 bases at J; junction bases unmatched: 10. The CDR3 nucleotides read TGTGCCAGTAGGCTTAGAAGCGGGAGTAACTCCTACGAGCAGTACTTC. Translation: CASRLRSGSNSYEQYF.

Written as DNA, the CDR3 is TGCGCCAGCAGCCAAGACCCGGGACAGGGAAGCGAGCAGTACTTC. It is translated as CASSQDPGQGSEQYF. V usage is TRBV4-3 and J usage is TRBJ2-7, with TRBD1 identical over 9 bases. The V gene's germline CDR1 is LGHNA and CDR2 YSLEER. The CDR3 totals 15 residues. Losses at the gene ends were 0 bases for V and 6 bases for J; bases not matched to a gene: 6.

The DNA of the CDR3 is TGTGCCAGCAGTCAACTCGATGAGCAGTTCTTC. It specifies CASSQLDEQFF. The chain links TRBV6-1 to TRBJ2-1; D gene uncertain. Per germline, CDR1 MNHNS and CDR2 SASEGT. The CDR3 runs to 11 residues. V shed 5 bases and J shed 8 bases, with 7 bases lying between them.

The genes are TRBV29-1 and TRBJ2-3; D is uncertain. This CDR3 contains 16 residues. Between the trimmed V and J ends, which lost 3 bases and 0 bases, there was a span of 16 bases. CDR1 and CDR2 (germline): SQVTM, ANQGSEA. The CDR3 here is CSVESAGALSTDTQYF. Written as DNA, the CDR3 is TGCAGCGTTGAGTCCGCCGGCGCGCTAAGCACAGATACGCAGTATTTT.

The chain couples TRBV5-1 to TRBJ2-1; TRBD1 matches at 7 bases. J was trimmed by 6 bases and V by 1 base; bases with no gene match: 10. The germline V gene has CDR1 SGHRS and CDR2 YFSETQ. The CDR3 consists of 16 residues. The CDR3 nucleotides are TGCGCCAGCAGCTTGAAAACAGGGGATACTAGCAATGAGCAGTTCTTC. Translated: CASSLKTGDTSNEQFF. Full variable domain (rest looked up from reference TRBV5-1 and TRBJ2-1): KAGVTQTPRYLIKTRGQQVTLSCSPISGHRSVSWYQQTPGQGLQFLFEYFSETQRNKGNFPGRFSGRQFSNSRSEMNVSTLELGDSALYLCASSLKTGDTSNEQFFGPGTRLTVL.

This clone has just one count. V is TRBV25-1 and J is TRBJ1-2; 8 nucleotides agree with TRBD1. The CDR3 consists of 16 residues. CDR1 is MGHDK and CDR2 is SYGVNS in the germline V gene. V gave up 2 bases and J gave up 8 bases; unmatched junction bases: 13. Here the CDR3 DNA reads TGTGCCAGCAGTGAACATCGGGCAGACAGGGGTAGCGGCTACACCTTC. Protein sequence: CASSEHRADRGSGYTF.

The chain couples TRBV2 to TRBJ2-5, with no clear D. The CDR3 has 13 amino acids. Trimming stripped 4 bases from V and 5 bases from J, with 11 bases between. Germline V gene lookup returns CDR1 SNHLY and CDR2 FYNNEI. The CDR3 DNA reads as TGTGCCAGCAGTGGGGAAATGTGGGAGACCCAGTACTTC. Protein product: CASSGEMWETQYF.

This chain links TRBV27 with TRBJ2-7, with 12 bases aligning to TRBD2. In germline, CDR1 is MNHEY, CDR2 SMNVEV (reference sequence). This CDR3 is built from 15 residues. The ends lost 6 bases at V and 0 bases at J; junction bases unmatched: 3. The CDR3 coding sequence is TGTGCCAGCAGGCGACTAGCGGGAGTCTCCTACGAGCAGTACTTC. Translated, it gives CASRRLAGVSYEQYF.

This chain joins TRBV6-5 and TRBJ1-1; D call uncertain. The germline gives CDR1 MNHEY, CDR2 SVGAGI. The CDR3 sequence is 13 residues long. Trimming shortened V by 3 bases and J by 5 bases, and 10 bases separated the two germline ends. CDR3 nucleotide sequence: TGTGCCAGCAGTTATTTAGGAGGTACTGAAGCTTTCTTT. Protein product: CASSYLGGTEAFF.

In this sample, this clone turned up a few times. V gene TRBV6-1 combines with J gene TRBJ2-7, with 8 nucleotides matching TRBD1. V was clipped by 4 bases and J by 2 bases; unmatched bases: 7. This CDR3 comprises 15 residues. Germline lookup yields CDR1 MNHNS and CDR2 SASEGT. The CDR3 reads CASSVAGGETYEQYF. CDR3 in DNA: TGTGCCAGCAGTGTAGCAGGGGGCGAAACCTACGAGCAGTACTTC.

The V call is TRBV6-6, the J call TRBJ2-1; 12 positions agree with TRBD2. CDR3 length: 12 residues. The germline CDR1 and CDR2 sequences are MNHNY and SVGAGI (reference sequence). V lost 10 bases, J lost 7 bases, and 2 bases stayed unmatched. CDR3 amino acids: CATGTSGNEQFF. The CDR3 DNA sequence: TGTGCCACCGGGACTAGCGGGAATGAGCAGTTCTTC.

This chain joins TRBV7-2 and TRBJ2-7, with D maybe TRBD1 (5 bases). The germline V and J ends were trimmed by 4 bases and 0 bases, with 13 bases remaining between them. The CDR3 runs 15 residues. Germline lookup yields CDR1 SGHTA and CDR2 FQGNSA. The CDR3 DNA follows: TGTGCCAGCAGCTCTAGGGGCCTCAGCTCCTACGAGCAGTACTTC. This encodes CASSSRGLSSYEQYF.

The chain carries TRBV9 and TRBJ2-5; D is perhaps TRBD1 (6 bases). CDR1 is SGDLS and CDR2 is YYNGEE in the germline V gene. Trimming took off 0 bases at V and 2 bases at J, with 14 bases between the two ends. This CDR3 has 16 amino acids. The CDR3 DNA reads as TGTGCCAGCAGCGTAGATCCGGACAGCACACAAGAGACCCAGTACTTC. Translation: CASSVDPDSTQETQYF.

This sequence joins TRBV5-4 and TRBJ2-1; TRBD1 might be the D (5 bases). V was pared by 0 bases and J by 15 bases, with 16 bases between. The CDR3 is 13 amino acids. Germline V gene data show CDR1 as SGHNT and CDR2 as YYREEE (reference sequence). DNA for the CDR3: TGTGCCAGCAGCTTGGGGGCAGGGTTTCCATCGTTCTTC. This sequence encodes CASSLGAGFPSFF. The whole variable domain, filled in from reference TRBV5-4 and TRBJ2-1, reads ETGVTQSPTHLIKTRGQQVTLRCSSQSGHNTVSWYQQALGQGPQFIFQYYREEENGRGNFPPRFSGLQFPNYSSELNVNALELDDSALYLCASSLGAGFPSFFGPGTRLTVL.

V usage is TRBV6-5 and J usage is TRBJ1-2, with no clear D. The CDR3 is 15 residues long. Trimming shortened V by 0 bases and J by 4 bases, and 12 bases separated the two germline ends. The germline CDR1 and CDR2 sequences are MNHEY and SVGAGI. CDR3 DNA sequence: TGTGCCAGCAGTTACTCCCACTTCCGAGTCTATGGCTACACCTTC. Its translation is CASSYSHFRVYGYTF.

This rearrangement joins TRBV2 to TRBJ2-1, with 12 bases matching TRBD1. This CDR3 region has 16 residues. Germline V gene sequence: CDR1 SNHLY, CDR2 FYNNEI. Trimming removed 4 bases from V and 7 bases from J; junction bases left unmatched: 8. CDR3 protein: CASSVEGQGAANEQFF. CDR3 DNA sequence: TGTGCCAGCAGTGTAGAGGGACAGGGGGCCGCGAATGAGCAGTTCTTC.

The chain combines TRBV30 with TRBJ1-3; D is ambiguous. The CDR3 is made up of 14 amino acids. Trimming removed 4 bases at V and 0 bases at J, with 10 bases between. Germline lookup yields CDR1 GTSNPN and CDR2 SVGIG (reference sequence). This CDR3 reads CAWNLGGSGNTIYF. As DNA, the CDR3 is TGTGCCTGGAATCTTGGAGGCTCTGGAAACACCATATATTTT.